This TCR beta chain was obtained from a study of cytomegalovirus exposure and HLA in healthy donors (dated by TCRdb to between 2016 and 2019). Regarding the research as a whole: According to a later analysis, one platform produced both the roughly 120 validation repertoires and the 666 repertoires of the first cohort. The study aimed to test whether signatures of past pathogen exposure could be identified by cataloging public T cell receptors. To predict cytomegalovirus infection status, the study brought together high-throughput TCR immunosequencing, statistical association of individual TCRs with disease status, and machine learning. A separate validation cohort of approximately 120 different subjects was used in addition to the approximately 700-subject first cohort.

Worth noting for this clone: What this receptor recognizes is not known. No base-level quality is on record; no much larger clone is a single base apart.

The cysteine opens and the phenylalanine closes a CDR3 of 13 amino acids. The only DNA kept is the CDR3, 39 bases in frame from the first base. Taken from the germline V gene, the CDR1 and CDR2 loops are SQVTM and ANQGSEA. V is reduced by 3 bases and J by 6 bases, leaving a spacing of 14 bases between them. Broader findings and caveats from the paper: The study listed 164 TCR beta chains as associated with cytomegalovirus. Of the cluster scores, about 94% were above 0 in a later analysis, which found that TCRs clustered in the first cohort also tended to co-occur in the 95 to 150 validation repertoires. A later analysis had no HLA typing for the validation cohort, so co-occurrence there was scored across all 130 or so repertoires. The authors suggested that the approach could potentially be generalized to other disease states and immunological phenotypes. In vitro tests confirmed that a few of the cytomegalovirus-associated TCR beta chains recognize cytomegalovirus antigens. The classifier was reported to diagnose cytomegalovirus status with high specificity and sensitivity in both the original cohort and the validation cohort. Across donors, most TCR sequences were observed very rarely, whereas some public TCRs were present in many individuals.

The library relied on the immunoSEQ multiplex PCR assay. The paper's processing steps were these. A statistical classification framework was built to diagnose cytomegalovirus status from the catalog of TCR beta chain sequences. Drawn from immuneACCESS, this table holds only the in-frame rearrangements with V and J called that TCRdb kept. Clones are partly lost; checked studies trace under half to an unresolved V gene and leave the rest unexplained. That table supplies the V and J calls and clone size; D and trimming were determined from the DNA. The table for this sample lists about 220,000 clones; 70% to 90% of them were counted only once. Roughly 3% of the sample rests with the top ten. The donors belonged to the validation cohort of approximately 130 subjects, which was separate from the roughly 700-subject first cohort.

The receptor comes from a woman in her late teens or twenties in good health and CMV-seronegative. Sequences were obtained from PBMCs. The V and J genes are TRBV29-1 and TRBJ1-1; a weak D assignment points to TRBD1 (6 bases agree). The CDR3 sequence is CSVDRGLRAEAFF. The DNA reads TGCAGCGTTGACAGGGGTTTGAGAGCTGAAGCTTTCTTT.